This T cell receptor (beta chain) came from a study of shared clonotypes between healthy human individuals (TCRdb year 2020). About the full investigation: The cohort included a few men and a couple of women between 18 and 49 years of age. Per donor, leukapheresis produced somewhere between about 0.94 and 9.5 billion PBMCs. For each donor, CD4 naive and CD4 memory were each run on three plates, CD8 naive on two plates, and CD8 memory on one plate. The study deeply sequenced blood TCR repertoires of 5 or 6 healthy adults to estimate repertoire size and the extent of clonotype sharing between individuals. To increase sequencing depth and limit assay-specific biases, different laboratories used diverse techniques to prepare libraries and sequence TCR repertoires. Beyond this particular receptor, the publication reports: About 4.5% of naive CD4, roughly 3.5% of naive CD8, roughly 2.5% of memory CD4, and around 0.4% of memory CD8 clonotypes were shared across several donors. Estimated clonotype richness was generally larger for naive than for memory subsets. Sampling was limited to blood, and TCR repertoires in tissue likely differ from TCR repertoires in blood. Based on pairwise subsampling, the degree of clonotype sharing among donors was expected to be affected by sequencing depth. Rarefaction of sorted-subset datasets indicated incomplete sequencing despite the large sequencing depth. The small number of donors limited the genetic and exposure-history diversity represented. Higher generation probabilities were observed for clonotypes shared by all four sorted-subset donors than for non-shared clonotypes.

The donors were healthy, HIV-negative adults who had no recently reported acute infections or vaccinations. Every donor was a Caucasian adult living in Nashville, Tennessee, USA. CD8 memory samples combined magnetically selected CD45RO+ cells with CCR7-negative CD45RA+ effector memory (TemRA) cells. Blood was collected by leukapheresis, and PBMCs were isolated by Ficoll-Histopaque density gradient centrifugation and then cryopreserved in liquid nitrogen vapor phase. Analytical flow cytometry was used to check the purity and quantity of each magnetically sorted T cell population. From each sorted fraction, genomic DNA was isolated and quantified by UV absorbance on a Nanodrop 2000c. Ends trimmed: V by 8 bases, J by 8 bases; bases unmatched to a gene: 8. The germline V gene yields SNHLY for CDR1 and FYNNEI for CDR2. CDR3 length: 12 amino acids, cysteine to phenylalanine. The retained sequence is limited to the CDR3, 36 bases, with the frame set at the first base.

Using the deep immunoSEQ assay, TCR CDR3 regions were amplified from genomic DNA by multiplex PCR. For each cell subset, the extracted genomic DNA was distributed evenly across all wells of several immunoSEQ 96-well plates, and each plate served as one replicate. For sorted subsets, about 200 ng genomic DNA, equal to 30,000 to 35,000 T cell genomes, was loaded into each replicate PCR. The purified libraries were quantified using a Qubit 3.0 fluorometer, sized with a Bioanalyzer 2100, and then quantified again using the KAPA Library Quantification kit. Every immunoSEQ 96-well plate was sequenced on a dedicated single-read 150-cycle Illumina NextSeq 550 flow cell. Turning to the authors' computational methods: The immunoSEQ output contained only junctional sequences without quality scores, so filtering could not match that applied to full-length reads. Sequences were annotated with PyIR, a Python wrapper for IgBLAST v1.9, and V/J genes and CDR3 were assigned using IMGT germline references. Reads with weak V/J assignments (E-value above 1e-6), missing CDR3, stop codons, out-of-frame junctions, or ambiguous translated residues were removed. A V3J clonotype was defined by an identical inferred V gene, J gene, and CDR3 amino acid sequence. Percentage overlap between repertoires was calculated by dividing the number of shared unique clonotypes by the size of the smaller repertoire. Repertoire richness was assessed with RTK rarefaction, the Chao1 estimator, and Recon v2.1 estimates of unobserved clonotypes. Generation probabilities were computed with OLGA for all TCRbeta clonotypes obtained by the gDNA method from four donors. This immuneACCESS table, as held by TCRdb, lists in-frame sequences with V and J called but not all clones. Of the missing ones, under half trace to an unresolved V gene in checked studies; the others have no known cause. Clonal size and the V and J genes are those of that table, whereas D and trimming came from the DNA. The sample table shows around 320,000 clones, and about nine tenths are seen once. The top ten clones comprise roughly 16% of the sample.

Comment on this clone: This clone's antigen is unknown. Nothing much larger sits one base from this clone, and base qualities are not available.

Sequenced sample: memory CD8+ T cells sorted from blood. Explained via the paper, the cell subset or site label denotes: CD45RO+ cells pooled with CCR7-negative TemRA cells. The receptor chain draws on TRBV2 and TRBJ1-1; TRBD1 fits 7 bases in the junction. The clonotype originates from a man aged 18 to 29 in good health. CDR3 protein: CASPTGSREAFF. The DNA is TGTGCCAGCCCGACAGGGTCCAGGGAAGCTTTCTTT.